The sequence of this T cell receptor (beta chain) was determined in a study of T cell changes during pregnancy in multiple sclerosis. TCRdb's copy holds only in-frame clones and misses some; the assay was immunoSEQ multiplex PCR. The sample includes some 70,000 clones, approximately 92% seen only once; the top ten take approximately 2%. The CDR3 runs 15 residues. Trimming pared 4 bases from V and 2 bases from J, leaving 13 bases between. Germline CDR1 SGHDT, CDR2 YYEEEE. The sequence was collected from a female donor in good health, enrolled as a control in a pregnancy study. The chain joins TRBV5-6 to TRBJ2-1; D uncertain. This specimen was peripheral blood, taken in the second trimester of pregnancy. The CDR3 coding sequence is TGTGCCAGCAGCCAGACGGTAGCAGCCTACAATGAGCAGTTCTTC. Translation gives CASSQTVAAYNEQFF.